This TCR beta chain was documented in a study of PD-1 blockade in classical Hodgkin lymphoma. Broader study findings: A significant rise in TCR diversity was seen by C4D1 for CD4+ cells but not for CD8+ cells. Complete responders showed a baseline diversity that resembled the diversity of newly diagnosed patients. Nivolumab initiation under 1 year post-ASCT meant exclusion.

V dropped 2 bases and J dropped 0 bases, with 11 bases sitting between them. CDR3 length: 15 residues. Germline CDR1 reads SGDLS; CDR2 reads YYNGEE. Concerning this clone: Its antigen remains unidentified.

Each patient's relapse followed autologous stem cell transplantation, and brentuximab vedotin exposure varied. Best outcomes ranged across complete response, partial response and progressive disease. Repertoires were generated with immunoSEQ multiplex PCR, while TCRdb's copy carries only in-frame clones and drops some. The sample lists around 26,000 clones, around 82% occurring once. The rearrangement links TRBV9 to TRBJ1-2; D remains unclear. This sequence originates from a human donor with classical Hodgkin lymphoma. This specimen consisted of peripheral blood mononuclear cells (PBMCs), obtained before the second cycle of nivolumab. The CDR3 nucleotides read TGTGCCAGCAGCGTGTACAGAACAACTAACTATGGCTACACCTTC. It translates to CASSVYRTTNYGYTF.